These 22 T cell receptor beta chains came from one sample sequenced in a study of cytomegalovirus exposure and HLA in healthy donors. Both 60 Vbeta primers and 13 Jbeta primers went into the PCR. Generated by immunoSEQ multiplex PCR, the TCRdb table keeps only in-frame clones and is missing some. This table holds around 110,000 clones, roughly 79% found once. The sequencing sample was made of PBMCs. The receptors were gathered from a woman aged 18-29 years in good health and CMV-seronegative.

This clone showed up just once. This sequence joins TRBV2 and TRBJ2-3; 12 nucleotides agree with TRBD2. The V gene end was trimmed by 5 bases and the J gene end by 1 base; junction bases not matched to a gene: 1. The CDR3 covers 15 residues. The V gene's germline CDR1 is SNHLY and CDR2 FYNNEI. The CDR3 DNA follows: TGTGCCAGCAGTAGACTAGCGGGGGGCACAGATACGCAGTATTTT. Translated: CASSRLAGGTDTQYF.

V usage is TRBV27 and J usage is TRBJ1-6, with 8 bases aligning to TRBD1. The germline gives CDR1 MNHEY, CDR2 SMNVEV (reference sequence). The CDR3 consists of 15 residues. J lost 10 bases, V lost 3 bases, and 8 bases had no gene match. The CDR3 bases are TGTGCCAGCAGTTTCGGCCAGGGGGCCAGCTCACCCCTCCACTTT. Translated: CASSFGQGASSPLHF.

V usage is TRBV30 and J usage is TRBJ1-1; D gene ambiguous. The V gene lost 0 bases and the J gene lost 4 bases, with 6 bases spanning the gap. The germline CDR1 and CDR2 sequences are GTSNPN and SVGIG (reference sequence). The CDR3 contains 12 residues. The CDR3 loop reads CAWSVGSTEAFF. The DNA of the CDR3 is TGTGCCTGGAGTGTGGGGAGCACTGAAGCTTTCTTT.

The J gene is TRBJ2-6, the V gene TRBV19; 7 bases line up with TRBD1. V lost 1 base to trimming and J lost 0 bases; unmatched junction nucleotides: 12. Germline loops: CDR1 LNHDA, CDR2 SQIVND (reference sequence). The CDR3 loop spans 20 amino acids. The CDR3 DNA reads as TGTGCCAGTAGTATAGCCCCCGGGACAGAGTTCTTCTCTGGGGCCAACGTCCTGACTTTC. Translating gives CASSIAPGTEFFSGANVLTF.

The chain links TRBV6-1 to TRBJ1-6, with 9 bases that match TRBD1. The V and J ends lost 4 bases and 7 bases, in that order; junction bases with no gene match: 2. CDR3 length: 14 amino acids. Germline assignment: CDR1 MNHNS and CDR2 SASEGT. CDR3 in amino acids: CASSGGQGNSPLHF. The CDR3 nucleotides are TGTGCCAGCAGTGGAGGACAGGGGAATTCACCCCTCCACTTT.

The chain has TRBV7-6 and TRBJ2-3; TRBD1 matches at 8 bases. With V trimmed by 5 bases and J by 0 bases, 13 bases remained unmatched. The CDR3 runs to 18 residues. Germline CDR1 reads SGHVS; CDR2 reads FNYEAQ. For the CDR3, the DNA is TGTGCCAGCAGCATACAGGGGGGCGGCCACTCTAGCACAGATACGCAGTATTTT. Its protein is CASSIQGGGHSSTDTQYF.

This clone was observed a handful of times. The rearrangement uses TRBV4-2 and TRBJ1-5; no clear D. Germline values: CDR1 LGHNA, CDR2 YNFKEQ. CDR3 size: 17 residues. V was trimmed by 0 bases and J by 0 bases, leaving 12 bases between them. The CDR3 is CASSQDPGRYSNQPQHF. The CDR3 DNA reads as TGTGCCAGCAGCCAAGATCCAGGCCGATATAGCAATCAGCCCCAGCATTTT.

The rearrangement links TRBV29-1 to TRBJ2-5; TRBD1 agrees at 10 bases. Trimming cost V 7 bases and J 3 bases; bases outside gene matches: 2. The CDR3 spans 12 residues. CDR1 is SQVTM, CDR2 ANQGSEA, per germline. The CDR3 DNA reads as TGCAGCGGGGGACAGGGGAAAGAGACCCAGTACTTC. It specifies CSGGQGKETQYF. The entire variable domain, with the rest obtained from reference TRBV29-1 and TRBJ2-5, is as follows: SAVISQKPSRDICQRGTSLTIQCQVDSQVTMMFWYRQQPGQSLTLIATANQGSEATYESGFVIDKFPISRPNLTFSTLTVSNMSPEDSSIYLCSGGQGKETQYFGPGTRLLVL.

V and J are TRBV4-1 and TRBJ2-7; 11 bases are shared with TRBD1. Germline loops: CDR1 MGHRA, CDR2 YSYEKL. Germline trimming cut 4 bases from V and 2 bases from J; bases unmatched to any gene: 4. The CDR3 is 15 amino acids. CDR3 in DNA: TGCGCCAGCAGCCCCGGGACAGGGGGGACCTACGAGCAGTACTTC. It translates to CASSPGTGGTYEQYF.

The sample holds a few counts of this clone. V and J are TRBV5-6 and TRBJ2-1, with D perhaps matching TRBD2 (7 bases). Trimming cost V 6 bases and J 4 bases, with 17 bases left between them. CDR1 is SGHDT, CDR2 YYEEEE, per germline. The CDR3 runs to 15 residues. This CDR3 is CASIRGGGPYNEQFF. Here the CDR3 DNA reads TGTGCCAGCATTAGAGGGGGGGGTCCTTACAATGAGCAGTTCTTC.

This chain uses TRBV5-1 with TRBJ1-1, with 7 bases lining up with TRBD1. The junction had 3 bases not matched to a gene; V was cut back by 3 bases and J by 1 base. This CDR3 region has 14 residues. CDR1 is SGHRS and CDR2 is YFSETQ in the germline V gene. This chain's CDR3 is CASSWGQKNTEAFF. CDR3 nucleotides: TGCGCCAGCAGCTGGGGACAGAAGAACACTGAAGCTTTCTTT.

The CDR3 loop is CASSLVPGENEQYF. CDR3 nucleotides: TGCGCCAGCAGCTTGGTTCCGGGTGAAAACGAGCAGTACTTC. The chain recombines TRBV5-1 with TRBJ2-7, with D hard to call. The CDR3 consists of 14 residues. V was pared by 0 bases and J by 5 bases, with 12 bases between. Per the germline V gene, CDR1 is SGHRS and CDR2 is YFSETQ.

The chain uses TRBV6-5 and TRBJ2-1; 10 nucleotides line up with TRBD2. The CDR3 consists of 15 residues. The germline CDR1 and CDR2 sequences are MNHEY and SVGAGI. The ends lost 2 bases at V and 8 bases at J; junction bases unmatched: 6. For the CDR3, the DNA is TGTGCCAGCAGTTACATTTCTAGCGGGGGCCATGAGCAGTTCTTC. It yields the protein CASSYISSGGHEQFF.

V is TRBV2 and J is TRBJ2-7; 9 bases are a match to TRBD1. The CDR3 is made up of 14 amino acids. CDR1 and CDR2 from the germline V gene are SNHLY and FYNNEI. V lost 7 bases and J lost 3; bases outside the gene matches: 7. The CDR3, as DNA: TGTGCCAGCAAACCGGGACAGGGCTACTACGAGCAGTACTTC. Its translation is CASKPGQGYYEQYF.

The chain joins TRBV5-1 to TRBJ1-3; D is ambiguous. There are 15 residues in the CDR3. The V gene's germline CDR1 is SGHRS and CDR2 YFSETQ. Trimming removed 3 bases at V and 0 bases at J, with 10 bases between. The CDR3 spells CASSSGDFSGNTIYF. The CDR3 DNA reads as TGCGCCAGCAGCTCCGGGGATTTCTCTGGAAACACCATATATTTT.

This rearrangement joins TRBV18 to TRBJ1-2; D remains unclear. Looked up from germline, CDR1 is KGHSH and CDR2 is LQKENI. The V end lost 0 bases, the J end lost 2 bases, and 25 bases lay between the germline ends. The CDR3 is 20 residues long. The chain's CDR3 is CASSPPGSPRPRGQNYGYTF. DNA of the CDR3: TGTGCCAGCTCACCACCGGGGAGCCCTCGGCCTCGAGGTCAAAACTATGGCTACACCTTC.

V gene TRBV19 combines with J gene TRBJ2-1; possibly TRBD2 for D (7 bases). Trimming cost V 6 bases and J 0 bases, with 15 bases left between them. The CDR3 is 16 amino acids. CDR1 and CDR2 (germline): LNHDA, SQIVND (reference sequence). CDR3 region: CASRKGGISSYNEQFF. CDR3 DNA: TGTGCCAGTAGAAAGGGGGGGATTAGCTCCTACAATGAGCAGTTCTTC.

This clone was picked up a small number of times. The chain links TRBV6-4 to TRBJ2-3, with TRBD2 matching 13 bases. V was clipped by 2 bases and J by 4 bases; unmatched bases: 0. The CDR3 is 15 residues long. From germline, CDR1 is MRHNA and CDR2 SNTAGT. CDR3 sequence: CASSDTSGGADTQYF. Written as DNA, the CDR3 is TGTGCCAGCAGTGACACTAGCGGGGGGGCAGATACGCAGTATTTT.

J is TRBJ2-7 and V is TRBV28; D perhaps matches TRBD1 (6 bases). The CDR3 spans 12 residues. V was pared by 3 bases and J by 10 bases, with 13 bases between. Germline assignment: CDR1 MDHEN and CDR2 SYDVKM. The CDR3 DNA reads TGTGCCAGCAGTTTTGGGGGCGGGCCTCAGTACTTC. Its translation is CASSFGGGPQYF. Variable domain in full (rest from reference TRBV28 and TRBJ2-7): DVKVTQSSRYLVKRTGEKVFLECVQDMDHENMFWYRQDPGLGLRLIYFSYDVKMKEKGDIPEGYSVSREKKERFSLILESASTNQTSMYLCASSFGGGPQYFGPGTRLTVT.

The chain joins TRBV2 to TRBJ2-7; D gene ambiguous. The CDR3 length is 12 residues. CDR1 is SNHLY, CDR2 FYNNEI, per germline. With 4 bases removed from V and 6 bases from J, the gap between germline ends came to 10 bases. The CDR3 nucleotides read TGTGCCAGCAGTGCGTCGCAGGTCGAGCAGTACTTC. Translating it yields CASSASQVEQYF.

This rearrangement joins TRBV5-4 to TRBJ2-1, with 11 bases identical to TRBD2. Trimming took 4 bases from V and 3 from J; bases not matched to a gene: 3. The CDR3 has 15 amino acids. Germline V lookup: CDR1 SGHNT, CDR2 YYREEE (reference sequence). The CDR3 spells CASSMLAGGYNEQFF. For the CDR3, the DNA is TGTGCCAGCAGCATGCTAGCGGGGGGCTACAATGAGCAGTTCTTC. Variable domain in full (rest from reference TRBV5-4 and TRBJ2-1): ETGVTQSPTHLIKTRGQQVTLRCSSQSGHNTVSWYQQALGQGPQFIFQYYREEENGRGNFPPRFSGLQFPNYSSELNVNALELDDSALYLCASSMLAGGYNEQFFGPGTRLTVL.

V usage is TRBV6-1 and J usage is TRBJ2-3; 10 nucleotides align to TRBD2. Losses at the gene ends were 2 bases for V and 2 bases for J; bases not matched to a gene: 7. CDR3 length equals 17 residues. Germline V gene lookup returns CDR1 MNHNS and CDR2 SASEGT. CDR3 nucleotide sequence: TGTGCCAGCAGTGAAACCCGGACTAGCGGTATCACAGATACGCAGTATTTT. Its protein product is CASSETRTSGITDTQYF.